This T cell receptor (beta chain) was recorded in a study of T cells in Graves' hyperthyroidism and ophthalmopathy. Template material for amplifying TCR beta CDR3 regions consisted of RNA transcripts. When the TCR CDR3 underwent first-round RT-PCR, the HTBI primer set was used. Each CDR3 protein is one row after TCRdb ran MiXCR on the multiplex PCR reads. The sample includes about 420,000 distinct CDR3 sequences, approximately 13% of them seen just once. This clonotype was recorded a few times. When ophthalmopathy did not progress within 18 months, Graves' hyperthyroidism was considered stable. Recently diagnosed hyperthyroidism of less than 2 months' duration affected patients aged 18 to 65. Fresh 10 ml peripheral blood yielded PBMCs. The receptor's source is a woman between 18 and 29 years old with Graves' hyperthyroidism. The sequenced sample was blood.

The CDR3 sequence is CASKEAGNYNEQFF. DNA of the CDR3: TGTGCCAGCAAGGAAGCGGGTAACTACAATGAGCAGTTCTTC. V gene TRBV2 combines with J gene TRBJ2-1; perhaps TRBD2 as D (6 bases). V lost 7 bases to trimming and J lost 3 bases, with 13 bases between them. Germline V gene lookup returns CDR1 SNHLY and CDR2 FYNNEI. This CDR3 is built from 14 residues.